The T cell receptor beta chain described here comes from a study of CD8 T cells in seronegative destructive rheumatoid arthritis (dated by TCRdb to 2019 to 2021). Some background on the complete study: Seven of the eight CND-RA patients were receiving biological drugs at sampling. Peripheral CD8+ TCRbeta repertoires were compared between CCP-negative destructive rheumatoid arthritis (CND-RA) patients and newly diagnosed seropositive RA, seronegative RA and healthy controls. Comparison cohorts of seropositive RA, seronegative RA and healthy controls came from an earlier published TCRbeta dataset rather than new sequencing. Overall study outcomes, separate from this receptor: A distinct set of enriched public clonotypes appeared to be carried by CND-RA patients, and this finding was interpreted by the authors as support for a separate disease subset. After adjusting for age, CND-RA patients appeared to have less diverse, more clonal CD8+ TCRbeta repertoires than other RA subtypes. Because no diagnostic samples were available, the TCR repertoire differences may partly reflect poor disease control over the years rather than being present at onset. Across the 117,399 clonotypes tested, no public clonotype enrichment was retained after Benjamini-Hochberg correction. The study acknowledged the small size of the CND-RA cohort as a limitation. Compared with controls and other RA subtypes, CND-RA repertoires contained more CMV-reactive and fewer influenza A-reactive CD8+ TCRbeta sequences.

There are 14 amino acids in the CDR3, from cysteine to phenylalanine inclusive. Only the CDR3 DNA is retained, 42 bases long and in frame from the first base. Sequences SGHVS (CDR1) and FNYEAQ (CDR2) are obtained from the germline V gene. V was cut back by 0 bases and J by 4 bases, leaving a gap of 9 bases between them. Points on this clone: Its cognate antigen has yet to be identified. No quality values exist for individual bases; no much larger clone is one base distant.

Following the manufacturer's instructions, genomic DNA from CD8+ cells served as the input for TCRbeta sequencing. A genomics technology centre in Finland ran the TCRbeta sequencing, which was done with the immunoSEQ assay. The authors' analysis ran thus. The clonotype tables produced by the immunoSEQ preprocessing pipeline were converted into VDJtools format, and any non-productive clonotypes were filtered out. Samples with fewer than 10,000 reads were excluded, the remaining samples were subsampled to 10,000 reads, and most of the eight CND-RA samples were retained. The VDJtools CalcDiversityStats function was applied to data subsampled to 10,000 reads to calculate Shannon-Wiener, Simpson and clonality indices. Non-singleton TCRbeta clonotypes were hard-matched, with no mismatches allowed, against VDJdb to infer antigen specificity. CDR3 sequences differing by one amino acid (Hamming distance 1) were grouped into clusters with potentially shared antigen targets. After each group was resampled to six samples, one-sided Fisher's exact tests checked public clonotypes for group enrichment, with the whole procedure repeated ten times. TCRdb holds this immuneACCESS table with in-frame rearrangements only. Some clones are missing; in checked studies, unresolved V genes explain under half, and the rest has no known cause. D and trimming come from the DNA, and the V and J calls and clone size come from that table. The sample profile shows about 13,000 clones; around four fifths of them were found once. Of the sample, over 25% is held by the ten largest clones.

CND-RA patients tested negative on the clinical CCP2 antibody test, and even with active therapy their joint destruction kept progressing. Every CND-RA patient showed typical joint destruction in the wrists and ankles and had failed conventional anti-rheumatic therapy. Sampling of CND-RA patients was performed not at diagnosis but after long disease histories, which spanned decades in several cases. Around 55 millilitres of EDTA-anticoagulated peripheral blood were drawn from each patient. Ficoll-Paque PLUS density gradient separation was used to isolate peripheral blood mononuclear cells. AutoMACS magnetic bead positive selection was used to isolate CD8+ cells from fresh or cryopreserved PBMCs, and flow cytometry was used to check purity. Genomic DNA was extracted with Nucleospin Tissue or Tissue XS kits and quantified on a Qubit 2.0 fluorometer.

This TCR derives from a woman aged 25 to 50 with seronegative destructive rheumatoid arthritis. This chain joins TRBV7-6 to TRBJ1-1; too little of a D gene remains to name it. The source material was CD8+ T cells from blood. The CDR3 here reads CASSLAEGGTEAFF. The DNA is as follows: TGTGCCAGCAGCTTAGCAGAGGGAGGCACTGAAGCTTTCTTT.